This T cell receptor (beta chain) is drawn from a study of response to subunit inactivated influenza vaccine. Overall study results and limits: It was suggested by the authors that few new T cells are recruited by each seasonal influenza vaccination.

In its sample, this clonotype was seen a few times. Its antigen is as yet unknown. Via MiXCR, TCRdb re-called the RT-PCR reads, giving one row per CDR3 protein. The sample records over 300,000 distinct CDR3 sequences, about a fifth being singletons. The CDR3 is made up of 17 amino acids. J was trimmed by 2 bases and V by 6 bases; bases with no gene match: 14. This clonotype was obtained from a man in his fifties or sixties who received an inactivated influenza vaccine. Here the sequenced sample was PBMCs from blood, taken about 20 months after vaccination. The V and J genes are TRBV12-3 or TRBV12-4 and TRBJ2-3; TRBD1 matches at 7 bases. The CDR3: CASSFARVTGITDTQYF. CDR3 DNA sequence: TGTGCCAGCAGCTTTGCCAGGGTGACAGGGATCACAGATACGCAGTATTTT.